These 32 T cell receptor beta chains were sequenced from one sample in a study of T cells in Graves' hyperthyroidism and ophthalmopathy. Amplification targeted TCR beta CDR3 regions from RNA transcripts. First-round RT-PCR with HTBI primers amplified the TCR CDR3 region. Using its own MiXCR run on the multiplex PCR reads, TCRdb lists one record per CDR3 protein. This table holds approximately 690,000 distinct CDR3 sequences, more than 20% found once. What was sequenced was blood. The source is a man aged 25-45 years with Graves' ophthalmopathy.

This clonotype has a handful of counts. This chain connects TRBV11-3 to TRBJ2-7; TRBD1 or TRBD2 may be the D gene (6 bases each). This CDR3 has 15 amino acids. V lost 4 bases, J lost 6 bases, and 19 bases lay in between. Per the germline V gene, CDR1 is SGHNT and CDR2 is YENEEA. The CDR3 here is CASSSGFRGGGEQYF. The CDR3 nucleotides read TGTGCCAGCAGCTCCGGGTTCAGGGGAGGTGGCGAGCAGTACTTC.

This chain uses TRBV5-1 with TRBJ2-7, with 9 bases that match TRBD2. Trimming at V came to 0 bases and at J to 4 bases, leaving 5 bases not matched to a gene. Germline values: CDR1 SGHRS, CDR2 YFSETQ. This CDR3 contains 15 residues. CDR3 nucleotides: TGCGCCAGCAGCTTGGGGGGGACTAGCAGGTACGAGCAGTACTTC. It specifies CASSLGGTSRYEQYF.

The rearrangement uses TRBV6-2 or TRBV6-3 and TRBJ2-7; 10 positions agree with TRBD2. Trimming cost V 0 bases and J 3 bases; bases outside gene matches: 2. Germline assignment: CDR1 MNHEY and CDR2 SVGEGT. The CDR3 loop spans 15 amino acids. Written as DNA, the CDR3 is TGTGCCAGCAGTTACTCATCTAGCGGGGGCTACGAGCAGTACTTC. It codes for CASSYSSSGGYEQYF.

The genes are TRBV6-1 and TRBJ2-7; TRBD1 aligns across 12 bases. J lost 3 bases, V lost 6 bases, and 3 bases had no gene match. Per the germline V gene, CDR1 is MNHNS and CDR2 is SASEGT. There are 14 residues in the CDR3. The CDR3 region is CASRGQGAFYEQYF. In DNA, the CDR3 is TGTGCCAGCAGGGGACAGGGGGCGTTCTACGAGCAGTACTTC.

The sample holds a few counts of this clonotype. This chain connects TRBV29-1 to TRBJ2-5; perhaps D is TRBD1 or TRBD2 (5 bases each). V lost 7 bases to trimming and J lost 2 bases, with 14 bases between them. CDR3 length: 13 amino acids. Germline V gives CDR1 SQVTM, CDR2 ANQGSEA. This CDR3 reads CSAGRQLQETQYF. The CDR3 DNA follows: TGCAGCGCAGGGAGACAATTACAAGAGACCCAGTACTTC. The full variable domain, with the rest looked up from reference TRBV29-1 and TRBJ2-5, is SAVISQKPSRDICQRGTSLTIQCQVDSQVTMMFWYRQQPGQSLTLIATANQGSEATYESGFVIDKFPISRPNLTFSTLTVSNMSPEDSSIYLCSAGRQLQETQYFGPGTRLLVL.

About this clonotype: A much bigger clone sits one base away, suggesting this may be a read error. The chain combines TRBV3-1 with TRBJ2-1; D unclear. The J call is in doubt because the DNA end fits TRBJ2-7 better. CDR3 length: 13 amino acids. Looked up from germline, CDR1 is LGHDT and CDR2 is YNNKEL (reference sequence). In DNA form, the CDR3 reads TGTGCCAGCAGCCAAGATTACTACAATGAGCAGTACTTC. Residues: CASSQDYYNEQYF.

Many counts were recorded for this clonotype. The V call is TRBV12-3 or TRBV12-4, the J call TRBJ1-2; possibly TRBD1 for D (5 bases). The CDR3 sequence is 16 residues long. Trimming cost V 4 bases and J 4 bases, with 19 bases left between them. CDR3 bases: TGTGCCAGCAGTTCGGCAGGGCCCCCAGTTGTCTATGGCTACACCTTC. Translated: CASSSAGPPVVYGYTF.

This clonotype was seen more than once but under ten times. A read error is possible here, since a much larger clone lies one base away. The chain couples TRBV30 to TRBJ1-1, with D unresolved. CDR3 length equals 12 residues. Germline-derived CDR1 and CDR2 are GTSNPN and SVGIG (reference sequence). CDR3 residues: CAWRVSDTEAFF. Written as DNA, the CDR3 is TGTGCCTGGCGTGTATCGGACACTGAAGCTTTCTTT.

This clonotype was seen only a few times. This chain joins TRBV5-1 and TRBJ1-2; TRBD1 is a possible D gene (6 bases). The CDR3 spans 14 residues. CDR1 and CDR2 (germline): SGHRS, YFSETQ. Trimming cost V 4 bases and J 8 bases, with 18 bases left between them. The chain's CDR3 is CASSPELQGHGYTF. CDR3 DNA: TGCGCCAGCAGCCCGGAACTACAGGGACACGGCTACACCTTC.

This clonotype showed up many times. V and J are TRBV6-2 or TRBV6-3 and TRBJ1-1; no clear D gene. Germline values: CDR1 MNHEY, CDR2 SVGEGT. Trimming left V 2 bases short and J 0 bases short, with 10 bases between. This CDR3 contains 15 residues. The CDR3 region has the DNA TGTGCCAGCAGTTACGAGCTCTGGATGAACACTGAAGCTTTCTTT. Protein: CASSYELWMNTEAFF.

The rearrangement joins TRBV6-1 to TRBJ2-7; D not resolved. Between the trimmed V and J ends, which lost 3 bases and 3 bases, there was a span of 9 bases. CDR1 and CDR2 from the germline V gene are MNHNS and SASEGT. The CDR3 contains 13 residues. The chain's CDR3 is CASSENEFYEQYF. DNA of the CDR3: TGTGCCAGCAGTGAGAACGAATTCTACGAGCAGTACTTC.

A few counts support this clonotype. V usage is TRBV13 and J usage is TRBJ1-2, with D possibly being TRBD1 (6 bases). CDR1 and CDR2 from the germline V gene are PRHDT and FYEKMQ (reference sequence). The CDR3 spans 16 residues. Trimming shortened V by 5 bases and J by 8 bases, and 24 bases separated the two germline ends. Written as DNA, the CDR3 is TGTGCCAGCAGCCACGAGACAGGCCTCCAGCCTGGGGGCTACACCTTC. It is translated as CASSHETGLQPGGYTF.

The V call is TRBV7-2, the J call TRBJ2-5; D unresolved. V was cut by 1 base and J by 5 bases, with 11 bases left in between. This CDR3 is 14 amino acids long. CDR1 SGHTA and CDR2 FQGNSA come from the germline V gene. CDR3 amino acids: CASSLEVGFETQYF. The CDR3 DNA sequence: TGTGCCAGCAGCTTAGAGGTGGGGTTTGAGACCCAGTACTTC.

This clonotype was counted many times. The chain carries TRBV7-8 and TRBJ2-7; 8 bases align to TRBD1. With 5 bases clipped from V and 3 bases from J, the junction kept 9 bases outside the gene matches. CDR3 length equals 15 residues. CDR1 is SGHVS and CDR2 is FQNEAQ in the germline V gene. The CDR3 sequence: CASSDYGQGGYEQYF. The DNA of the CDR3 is TGTGCCAGCAGCGATTACGGACAGGGAGGCTACGAGCAGTACTTC. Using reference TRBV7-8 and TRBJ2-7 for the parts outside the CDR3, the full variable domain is GAGVSQSPRYKVAKRGQDVALRCDPISGHVSLFWYQQALGQGPEFLTYFQNEAQLDKSGLPSDRFFAERPEGSVSTLKIQRTQQEDSAVYLCASSDYGQGGYEQYFGPGTRLTVT.

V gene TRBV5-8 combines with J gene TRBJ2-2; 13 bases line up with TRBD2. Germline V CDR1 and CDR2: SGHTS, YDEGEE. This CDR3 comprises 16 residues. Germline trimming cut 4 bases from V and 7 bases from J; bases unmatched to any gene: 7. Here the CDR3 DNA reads TGTGCCAGCAGCCCCGGACTAGCGGGAGCGGGCGGGGAGCTGTTTTTT. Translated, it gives CASSPGLAGAGGELFF. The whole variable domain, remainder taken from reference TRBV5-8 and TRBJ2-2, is EAGVTQSPTHLIKTRGQQATLRCSPISGHTSVYWYQQALGLGLQFLLWYDEGEERNRGNFPPRFSGRQFPNYSSELNVNALELEDSALYLCASSPGLAGAGGELFFGEGSRLTVL.

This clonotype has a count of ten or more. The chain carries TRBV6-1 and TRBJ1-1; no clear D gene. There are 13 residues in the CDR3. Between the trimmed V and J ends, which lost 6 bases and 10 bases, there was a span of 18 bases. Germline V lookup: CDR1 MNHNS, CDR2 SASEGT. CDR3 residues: CASRLLEGATAFF. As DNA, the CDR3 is TGTGCCAGCAGGCTACTTGAGGGAGCAACAGCTTTCTTT.

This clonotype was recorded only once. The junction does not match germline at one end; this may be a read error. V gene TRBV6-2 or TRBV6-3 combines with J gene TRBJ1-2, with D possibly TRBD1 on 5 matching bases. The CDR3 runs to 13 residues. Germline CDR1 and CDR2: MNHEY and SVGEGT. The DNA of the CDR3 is TGTGCCAGCAGCCCGACAGATGCCTATCGCTACACCTTC. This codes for CASSPTDAYRYTF.

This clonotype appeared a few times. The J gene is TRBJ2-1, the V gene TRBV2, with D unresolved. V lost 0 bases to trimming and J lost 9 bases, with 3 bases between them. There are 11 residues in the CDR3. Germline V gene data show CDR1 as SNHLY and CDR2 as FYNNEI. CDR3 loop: CASSEAVEQFF. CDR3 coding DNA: TGTGCCAGCAGTGAAGCGGTTGAGCAGTTCTTC.

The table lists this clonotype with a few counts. Here the CDR3 reads CASRKPVKRTQYF. CDR3 coding DNA: TGTGCCAGCAGAAAGCCAGTAAAGAGAACCCAGTACTTC. J is TRBJ2-5 and V is TRBV6-2 or TRBV6-3; D unclear. Germline lookup yields CDR1 MNHEY and CDR2 SVGEGT. The length of the CDR3 is 13 residues. V was pared by 6 bases and J by 8 bases, with 16 bases between.

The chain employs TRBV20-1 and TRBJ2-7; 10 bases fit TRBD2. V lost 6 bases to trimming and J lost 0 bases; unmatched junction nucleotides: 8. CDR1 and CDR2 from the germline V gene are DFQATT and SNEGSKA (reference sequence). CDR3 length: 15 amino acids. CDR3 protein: CSARGPSGSSYEQYF. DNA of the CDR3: TGCAGTGCCCGGGGTCCTAGCGGGAGCTCCTACGAGCAGTACTTC.

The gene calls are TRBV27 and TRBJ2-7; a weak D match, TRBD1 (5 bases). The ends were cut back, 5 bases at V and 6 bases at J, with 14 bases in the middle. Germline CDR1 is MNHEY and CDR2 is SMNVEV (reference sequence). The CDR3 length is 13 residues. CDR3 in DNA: TGTGCCAGCAGTGTCCAGGGTTTGGGCGAGCAGTACTTC. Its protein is CASSVQGLGEQYF.

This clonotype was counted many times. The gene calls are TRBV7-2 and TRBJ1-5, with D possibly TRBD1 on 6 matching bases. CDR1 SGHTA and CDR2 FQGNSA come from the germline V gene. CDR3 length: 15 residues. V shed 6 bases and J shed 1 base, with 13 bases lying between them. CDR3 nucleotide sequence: TGTGCCAGCAGAAGCGGGGGCGCGAGCAATCAGCCCCAGCATTTT. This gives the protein CASRSGGASNQPQHF.

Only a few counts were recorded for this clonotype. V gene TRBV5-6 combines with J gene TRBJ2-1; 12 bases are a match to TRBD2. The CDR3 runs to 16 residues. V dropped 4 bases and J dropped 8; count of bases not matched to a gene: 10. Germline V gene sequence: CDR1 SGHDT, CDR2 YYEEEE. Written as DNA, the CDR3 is TGTGCCAGCAGCCCCCGACTAGCGGGAGCGAGGGATGAGCAGTTCTTC. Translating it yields CASSPRLAGARDEQFF.

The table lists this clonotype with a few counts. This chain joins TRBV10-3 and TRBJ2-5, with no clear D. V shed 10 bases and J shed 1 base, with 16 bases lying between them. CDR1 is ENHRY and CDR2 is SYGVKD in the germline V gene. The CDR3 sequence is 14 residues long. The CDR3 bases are TGTGCCACCCGGCGAGATTTAGTCCAAGAGACCCAGTACTTC. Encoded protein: CATRRDLVQETQYF.

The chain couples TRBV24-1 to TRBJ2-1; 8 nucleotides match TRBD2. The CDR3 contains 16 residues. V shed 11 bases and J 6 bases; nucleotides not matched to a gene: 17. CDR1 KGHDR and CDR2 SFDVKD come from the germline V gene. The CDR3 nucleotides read TGTGCCAGCAGCTCGGGGGGGACTAGAGTTTTCAATGAGCAGTTCTTC. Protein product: CASSSGGTRVFNEQFF.

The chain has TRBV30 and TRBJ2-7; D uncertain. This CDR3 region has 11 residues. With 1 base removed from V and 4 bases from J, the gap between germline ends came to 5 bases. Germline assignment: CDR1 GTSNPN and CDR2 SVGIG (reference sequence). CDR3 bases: TGTGCCTGGAGTGGGGGTTACGAGCAGTACTTC. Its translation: CAWSGGYEQYF.

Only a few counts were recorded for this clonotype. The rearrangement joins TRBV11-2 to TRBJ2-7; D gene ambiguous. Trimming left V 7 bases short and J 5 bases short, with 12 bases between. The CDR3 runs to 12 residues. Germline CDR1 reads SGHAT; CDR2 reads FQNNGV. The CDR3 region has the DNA TGTGCCAGCACCCTACTGGGCCACGAGCAGTACTTC. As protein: CASTLLGHEQYF.

The CDR3 reads CASSLKTGLLYGYTF. The CDR3 DNA reads TGTGCCAGCAGCCTGAAAACAGGACTACTCTATGGCTACACCTTC. This chain connects TRBV5-8 to TRBJ1-2, with D perhaps matching TRBD1 (5 bases). The CDR3 loop spans 15 amino acids. CDR1 and CDR2 (germline): SGHTS, YDEGEE. Trimming stripped 4 bases from V and 4 bases from J, with 17 bases between.

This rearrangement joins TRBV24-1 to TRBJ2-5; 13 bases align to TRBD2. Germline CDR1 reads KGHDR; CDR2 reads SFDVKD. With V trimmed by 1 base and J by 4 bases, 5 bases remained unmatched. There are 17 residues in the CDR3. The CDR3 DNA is TGTGCCACCAGTGATTTAGGGACTAGCGGGAAAGCAGAGACCCAGTACTTC. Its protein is CATSDLGTSGKAETQYF.

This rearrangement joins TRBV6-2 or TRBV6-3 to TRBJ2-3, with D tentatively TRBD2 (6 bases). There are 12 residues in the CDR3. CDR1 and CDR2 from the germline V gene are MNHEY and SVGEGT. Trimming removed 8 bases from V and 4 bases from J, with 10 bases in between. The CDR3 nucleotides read TGTGCCAGCGGGAGGTTCCCAGATACGCAGTATTTT. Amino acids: CASGRFPDTQYF.

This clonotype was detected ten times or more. CDR3 protein: CAWHPGTGTGYGYTF. The DNA of the CDR3 is TGTGCCTGGCACCCCGGCACAGGGACCGGCTATGGCTACACCTTC. The rearrangement links TRBV30 to TRBJ1-2; D perhaps matches TRBD1 (6 bases). The germline V and J ends were trimmed by 5 bases and 4 bases, with 20 bases remaining between them. The V gene's germline CDR1 is GTSNPN and CDR2 SVGIG (reference sequence). This CDR3 is 15 amino acids long.

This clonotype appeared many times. CDR3 DNA sequence: TGTGCCAGCAGAACGGAACTTCGGAGACCCCAGCATTTT. Encoded protein: CASRTELRRPQHF. This chain uses TRBV6-2 or TRBV6-3 with TRBJ1-5, with no clear D. V lost 6 bases to trimming and J lost 10 bases, with 16 bases between them. The CDR3 totals 13 residues. Germline values: CDR1 MNHEY, CDR2 SVGEGT.